The clone carrying this TCR delta chain has a handful of counts. Antigen specificity is unknown. The protein that TCRdb holds for this DNA derives from a much larger clone and differs from the translated DNA at residue 5, which likely indicates a read error; the protein shown here is translated from the DNA. TCRdb re-identified clones in the multiplex PCR reads via CATT. The sample has 45,000 to 50,000 delta-chain clones, 1.5% to 2% seen once. Bulk repertoires came from Vgamma9/Vdelta2+ or Vdelta2-negative gammadelta T cells flow-sorted from PBMC. The record originates from a study of γδ T cells in repeated Plasmodium falciparum infection. Study findings and constraints: Vdelta2-negative gammadelta repertoires, largely Vdelta1+, seemingly showed infection-driven waves of new clonal selection. Over time and infection, Vgamma9/Vdelta2+ repertoires remained highly stable and polyclonal.

The CDR3 totals 25 residues. Per germline, CDR1 TSWWSYY and CDR2 QGS. The chain links TRDV1 to TRDJ1; 12 bases are shared with TRDD3. The J gene, missing from TCRdb, was assigned here through DNA to germline matching. Sample: gamma-delta T cells from blood. This receptor was taken from a pool of human donors (malaria-infected and uninfected, not separated). CDR3 nucleotide sequence: TGTGCTCTTGGGAAACTGTTTCACACTCTACGATTTCCTGGGGGATACGCGGGGTACACCGATAAACTCATCTTT. It translates to CALGKLFHTLRFPGGYAGYTDKLIF.